This section outlines one T cell receptor (beta chain) sequence together with its context. Its antigen is as yet unknown. The data derive from a study of lymphopenia after photon versus proton radiotherapy. Whole-study findings and limits: Larger post-nadir TCR diversity loss correlated inversely with survival in deceased patients. Survival link was tested only in deceased patients; proton benefit remains a possibility.

Germline V gene sequence: CDR1 SGDLS, CDR2 YYNGEE. This CDR3 has 14 residues. Trimming took off 4 bases at V and 3 bases at J, with 13 bases between the two ends. TCRdb's copy holds only in-frame clones and misses some; the assay was immunoSEQ multiplex PCR. The repertoire holds under 20,000 clones, with around 90% as singletons. This chain joins TRBV9 and TRBJ1-2; D is perhaps TRBD1 (6 bases). This specimen consisted of peripheral blood, obtained from a patient treated with photon-based radiotherapy. The TCR was taken from a man in his fifties or sixties with pancreatic cancer. The CDR3 DNA follows: TGTGCCAGCAGCAAGAGGGGGGGTTACTATGGCTACACCTTC. It translates to CASSKRGGYYGYTF. Drawing the rest from reference TRBV9 and TRBJ1-2, the complete variable domain is DSGVTQTPKHLITATGQRVTLRCSPRSGDLSVYWYQQSLDQGLQFLIQYYNGEERAKGNILERFSAQQFPDLHSELNLSSLELGDSALYFCASSKRGGYYGYTFGSGTRLTVV.